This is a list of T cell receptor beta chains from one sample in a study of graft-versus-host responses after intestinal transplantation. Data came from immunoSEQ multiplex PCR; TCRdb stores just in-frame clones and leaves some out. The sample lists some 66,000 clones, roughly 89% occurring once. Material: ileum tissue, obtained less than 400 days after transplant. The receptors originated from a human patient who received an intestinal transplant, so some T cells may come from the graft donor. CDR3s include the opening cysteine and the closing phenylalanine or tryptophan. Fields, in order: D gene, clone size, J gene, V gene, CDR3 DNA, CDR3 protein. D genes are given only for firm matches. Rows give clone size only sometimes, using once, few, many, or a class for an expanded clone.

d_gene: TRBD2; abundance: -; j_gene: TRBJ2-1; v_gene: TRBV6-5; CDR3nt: TGTGCCAGCAGACGAGCGGGAGTTACCCACAATGAGCAGTTCTTC; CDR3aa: CASRRAGVTHNEQFF
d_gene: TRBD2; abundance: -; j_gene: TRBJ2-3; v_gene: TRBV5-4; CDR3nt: TGTGCCAGCAGCTTGGAGGTAGCGGGAGCAGATACGCAGTATTTT; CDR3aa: CASSLEVAGADTQYF
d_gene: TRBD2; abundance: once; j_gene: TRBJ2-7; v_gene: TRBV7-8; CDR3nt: TGTGCCAGCAGCTCCCCGGGACTAGCGGGAGGGTCCTACGAGCAGTACTTC; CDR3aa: CASSSPGLAGGSYEQYF
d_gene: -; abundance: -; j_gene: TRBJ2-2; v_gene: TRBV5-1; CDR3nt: TGCGCCAGCAGCCTTGCGACCGGGGAGCTGTTTTTT; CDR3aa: CASSLATGELFF
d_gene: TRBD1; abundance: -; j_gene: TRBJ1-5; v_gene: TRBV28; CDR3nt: TGTGCCACCTACCAGACAGGGGGTTATAGCAATCAGCCCCAGCATTTT; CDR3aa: CATYQTGGYSNQPQHF
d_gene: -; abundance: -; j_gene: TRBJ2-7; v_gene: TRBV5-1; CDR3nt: TGCGCCAGCAGCTTCGACTCCTACGAGCAGTACTTC; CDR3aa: CASSFDSYEQYF
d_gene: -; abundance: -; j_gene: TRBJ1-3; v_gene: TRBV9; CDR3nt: TGTGCCAGCAGCCCCGGGAAAGTAAGAGGCACCATATATTTT; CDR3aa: CASSPGKVRGTIYF
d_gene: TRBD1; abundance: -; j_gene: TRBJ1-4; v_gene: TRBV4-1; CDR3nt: TGCGCCAGCAGCCAAGGACAGGGGGCAGGAGAAAAACTGTTTTTT; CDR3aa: CASSQGQGAGEKLFF
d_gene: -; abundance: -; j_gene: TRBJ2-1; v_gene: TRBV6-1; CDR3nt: TGTGCCACCGCGGGGAACGACAGTTACTACAATGAGCAGTTCTTC; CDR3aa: CATAGNDSYYNEQFF
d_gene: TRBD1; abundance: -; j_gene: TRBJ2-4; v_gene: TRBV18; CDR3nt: TGTGCCAGCTCACCACGGAGGACAGGGGAGAACATTCAGTACTTC; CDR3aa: CASSPRRTGENIQYF
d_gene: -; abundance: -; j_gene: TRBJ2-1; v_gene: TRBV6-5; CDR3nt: TGTGCCAGCAGTCACTCTGAGAATGAGCAGTTCTTC; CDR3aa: CASSHSENEQFF
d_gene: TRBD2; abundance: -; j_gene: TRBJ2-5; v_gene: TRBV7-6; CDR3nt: TGTGCCAGCAGCTTCGGCGGGGGGGGGACCCAGTACTTC; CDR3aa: CASSFGGGGTQYF
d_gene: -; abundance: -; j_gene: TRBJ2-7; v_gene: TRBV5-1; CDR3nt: TGCGCCAGCAGCTTGGGAATCCACGAGCAGTACTTC; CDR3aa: CASSLGIHEQYF
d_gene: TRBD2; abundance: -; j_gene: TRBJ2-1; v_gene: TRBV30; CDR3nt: TGTGCCTGTATACTAGCGGCCGCCTACAATGAGCAGTTCTTC; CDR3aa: CACILAAAYNEQFF
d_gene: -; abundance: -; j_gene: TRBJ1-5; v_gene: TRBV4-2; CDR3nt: TGTGCCAGCAGCCCTAACTCGGACACGATCAATCAGCCCCAGCATTTT; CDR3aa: CASSPNSDTINQPQHF
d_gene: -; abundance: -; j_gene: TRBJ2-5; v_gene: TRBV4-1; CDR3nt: TGCGCCAGCAGCCTTTATAACTCAGGGGACCAAGAGACCCAGTACTTC; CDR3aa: CASSLYNSGDQETQYF
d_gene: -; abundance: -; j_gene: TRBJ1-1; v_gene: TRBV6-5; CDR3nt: TGTGCCAGCAGTTACAGGGGTCCAGGGGCCACTGAAGCTTTCTTT; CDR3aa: CASSYRGPGATEAFF
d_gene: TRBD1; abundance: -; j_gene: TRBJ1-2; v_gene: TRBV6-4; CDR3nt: TGTGCCAGCAGTGAGGGGACAGGGGATGGCTACACCTTC; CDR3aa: CASSEGTGDGYTF
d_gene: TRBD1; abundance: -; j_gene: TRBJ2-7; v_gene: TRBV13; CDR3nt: TGTGCCGGACGACAGGGGGCTGAAGAGCAGTACTTC; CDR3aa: CAGRQGAEEQYF
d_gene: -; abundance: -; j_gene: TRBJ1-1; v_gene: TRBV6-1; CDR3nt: TGTGCCAGCAGTGTCCTCCAGGGGAGGGGCACTGAAGCTTTCTTT; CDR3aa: CASSVLQGRGTEAFF
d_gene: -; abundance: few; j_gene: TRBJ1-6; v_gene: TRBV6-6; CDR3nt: TGTGCCAGCAGTTACTCAGGGGATAATTCACCCCTCCACTTT; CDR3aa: CASSYSGDNSPLHF
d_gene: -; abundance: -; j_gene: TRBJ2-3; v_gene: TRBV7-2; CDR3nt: TGTGCCAGCAGCTACCTGGGAATCCTAATGGGAGATACGCAGTATTTT; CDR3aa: CASSYLGILMGDTQYF
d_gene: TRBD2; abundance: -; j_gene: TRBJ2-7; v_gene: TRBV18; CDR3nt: TGTGCCAGCTCACCCAGGACTAGCGGGAGTTACGAGCAGTACTTC; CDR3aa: CASSPRTSGSYEQYF
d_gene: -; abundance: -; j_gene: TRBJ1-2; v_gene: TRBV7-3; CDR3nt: TGTGCCAGCAGCTTAGATGGGGGTAACTATGGCTACACCTTC; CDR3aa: CASSLDGGNYGYTF